These 17 T cell receptor beta chains came from one sample sequenced in a study of T-cell memory formation after mild COVID-19. TCRdb fed the 5' RACE reads into MiXCR, producing one record per CDR3 protein. The table shows about 340,000 distinct CDR3 sequences, with roughly 15% occurring only once. Sequencing was performed on PBMCs or a T cell subset sorted from them (not recorded which). These TCRs come from a man younger than 35 who had mild COVID-19 (a few samples of this study predate the infection). Cell type and time point are not known.

V is TRBV12-3 or TRBV12-4 and J is TRBJ2-3; the D is unclear. V dropped 3 bases and J dropped 4 bases, with 8 bases sitting between them. The CDR3 extends over 13 amino acids. CDR3 amino acids: CASSFQVADTQYF. As DNA, the CDR3 is TGTGCCAGCAGTTTTCAAGTGGCAGATACGCAGTATTTT.

This clonotype was recorded many times. The chain employs TRBV7-9 and TRBJ2-4, with D possibly being TRBD1 or TRBD2 (6 bases each). Trimming cost V 2 bases and J 5 bases, with 10 bases left between them. This CDR3 comprises 14 residues. The V gene's germline CDR1 is SEHNR and CDR2 FQNEAQ (reference sequence). In DNA, the CDR3 is TGTGCCAGCAGCTTACGGGGGCCCCAAAACATTCAGTACTTC. This gives the protein CASSLRGPQNIQYF.

This clonotype has only a few counts. This chain connects TRBV12-3 or TRBV12-4 to TRBJ1-1, with D possibly matching TRBD1 (5 bases). Trimming took off 6 bases at V and 11 bases at J, with 19 bases between the two ends. The CDR3 loop spans 13 amino acids. The CDR3 nucleotides are TGTGCCAGCAGCTCCCGGGACGACTACGGGGCTTTCTTT. Amino acid sequence: CASSSRDDYGAFF.

In this sample, this clonotype turned up a few times. This chain joins TRBV6-2 or TRBV6-3 and TRBJ2-1; D may match TRBD1 or TRBD2 (5 bases each). With 5 bases removed from V and 7 bases from J, the gap between germline ends came to 30 bases. The CDR3 is made up of 19 amino acids. From germline, CDR1 is MNHEY and CDR2 SVGEGT. The CDR3 coding sequence is TGTGCCAGCAGTAACCGGGACGGACGGCTGGGTGTGAAGATAAATGAGCAGTTCTTC. Its protein product is CASSNRDGRLGVKINEQFF.

The chain recombines TRBV7-3 with TRBJ1-1, with a tentative D call TRBD1 (5 bases). The germline V gene has CDR1 SGHTA and CDR2 FQGTGA. The CDR3 runs to 12 residues. V gave up 5 bases and J gave up 8 bases, with 12 bases separating them. CDR3 sequence: CASSRYPGEAFF. In DNA form, the CDR3 reads TGTGCCAGCAGCCGATATCCAGGGGAAGCTTTCTTT.

A few counts support this clonotype. The chain combines TRBV27 with TRBJ2-3, with D perhaps matching TRBD2 (6 bases). V dropped 6 bases and J dropped 2 bases, with 15 bases sitting between them. This CDR3 has 15 residues. CDR1 and CDR2 (germline): MNHEY, SMNVEV (reference sequence). The CDR3 region has the DNA TGTGCCAGCAGACCGGCGGGACTTCTCACAGATACGCAGTATTTT. Encoded protein: CASRPAGLLTDTQYF.

This clonotype turned up a few times. The chain has TRBV9 and TRBJ2-2; maybe TRBD1 (6 bases). Per germline, CDR1 SGDLS and CDR2 YYNGEE. V was pared by 0 bases and J by 6 bases, with 6 bases between. The CDR3 length is 13 residues. Here the CDR3 DNA reads TGTGCCAGCAGCGTAGAGGGGGCCGGGGAGCTGTTTTTT. Amino acid sequence: CASSVEGAGELFF.

This clonotype has a handful of counts. The genes are TRBV12-3 or TRBV12-4 and TRBJ1-1; 7 bases fit TRBD1. The CDR3 length is 12 residues. Trimming took 3 bases from V and 12 from J; bases not matched to a gene: 7. The CDR3 spells CASSLGTVVPFF. CDR3 DNA sequence: TGTGCCAGCAGTTTGGGGACAGTAGTACCTTTCTTT.

The chain carries TRBV5-1 and TRBJ2-2; 9 bases are shared with TRBD1. The junction had 7 bases not matched to a gene; V was cut back by 3 bases and J by 4 bases. Germline V gives CDR1 SGHRS, CDR2 YFSETQ. This CDR3 contains 16 residues. Here the CDR3 reads CASSWETGGSTGELFF. CDR3 sequence (DNA): TGCGCCAGCAGCTGGGAAACAGGGGGCAGCACCGGGGAGCTGTTTTTT.

This clonotype was counted between two and nine times. This sequence joins TRBV6-5 and TRBJ1-1; D gene ambiguous. The CDR3 is made up of 15 amino acids. CDR1 is MNHEY and CDR2 is SVGAGI in the germline V gene. V lost 0 bases to trimming and J lost 4 bases, with 12 bases between them. The CDR3 bases are TGTGCCAGCAGTTACTCCGGGCGGGAAGGCACTGAAGCTTTCTTT. Residues: CASSYSGREGTEAFF.

CDR3 amino acids: CATRDRVGEKLFF. The CDR3 DNA follows: TGTGCCACCCGCGACCGGGTAGGTGAAAAACTGTTTTTT. This chain connects TRBV10-3 to TRBJ1-4; D gene uncertain. Germline loops: CDR1 ENHRY, CDR2 SYGVKD. V lost 10 bases and J 7 bases, leaving 16 bases between the germline ends. There are 13 residues in the CDR3.

This clonotype was seen a few times. The rearrangement links TRBV29-1 to TRBJ2-3; 7 bases match TRBD2. Germline-derived CDR1 and CDR2 are SQVTM and ANQGSEA. The CDR3 covers 12 residues. Trimming removed 8 bases from V and 6 bases from J; junction bases left unmatched: 8. The CDR3 region is CSSMGGSDTQYF. In nucleotides, the CDR3 is TGCAGCTCCATGGGAGGGTCGGATACGCAGTATTTT.

The chain is built from TRBV7-2 and TRBJ1-3; D is uncertain. This CDR3 is built from 12 residues. The V gene lost 5 bases and the J gene lost 2 bases, with 4 bases spanning the gap. Germline V gene data show CDR1 as SGHTA and CDR2 as FQGNSA. Here the CDR3 DNA reads TGTGCCAGCAGCAAGACTGGAAACACCATATATTTT. This translates into CASSKTGNTIYF.

A few counts support this clonotype. The V call is TRBV7-9, the J call TRBJ2-6, with 9 bases aligning to TRBD1. The V gene end was trimmed by 4 bases and the J gene end by 0 bases; junction bases not matched to a gene: 10. CDR3 length: 19 residues. The germline gives CDR1 SEHNR, CDR2 FQNEAQ (reference sequence). The CDR3 sequence is CASSSTTGTGYSGANVLTF. The CDR3 nucleotides read TGTGCCAGCAGCTCAACAACCGGGACAGGGTACTCTGGGGCCAACGTCCTGACTTTC.

The chain's CDR3 is CASSPFREQYF. Written as DNA, the CDR3 is TGTGCCAGCAGCCCTTTCCGCGAGCAGTACTTC. The chain joins TRBV7-8 to TRBJ2-7, with D uncertain. In germline, CDR1 is SGHVS, CDR2 FQNEAQ. The CDR3 totals 11 residues. Trimming stripped 5 bases from V and 6 bases from J, with 8 bases between. The complete variable domain, with remaining parts taken from reference TRBV7-8 and TRBJ2-7, reads GAGVSQSPRYKVAKRGQDVALRCDPISGHVSLFWYQQALGQGPEFLTYFQNEAQLDKSGLPSDRFFAERPEGSVSTLKIQRTQQEDSAVYLCASSPFREQYFGPGTRLTVT.

In this sample, this clonotype turned up a few times. The chain employs TRBV7-6 and TRBJ2-2; 8 nucleotides match TRBD1. The CDR3 has 16 residues. The J segment lost 2 bases and the V segment lost 5 bases, leaving 7 bases of the junction unmatched. Germline CDR1 is SGHVS and CDR2 is FNYEAQ. CDR3 DNA sequence: TGTGCCAGCAGCGTCCGACAGGGGATAAACACCGGGGAGCTGTTTTTT. Protein sequence: CASSVRQGINTGELFF.

In this sample, this clonotype turned up many times. This sequence joins TRBV7-8 and TRBJ1-1, with D tentatively TRBD1 (6 bases). Trimming took off 5 bases at V and 1 base at J, with 14 bases between the two ends. The CDR3 runs 15 residues. Germline values: CDR1 SGHVS, CDR2 FQNEAQ. CDR3 sequence: CASSHWTVKNTEAFF. CDR3 coding DNA: TGTGCCAGCAGCCATTGGACAGTAAAGAACACTGAAGCTTTCTTT.